This T cell receptor (beta chain) was recorded in a study of shared clonotypes between healthy human individuals. Study summary: CD4 naive and CD4 memory each took three plates per donor, while CD8 naive took two and CD8 memory one. General study findings and limits: Only a few donors were included, so the genetic and exposure-history diversity represented was limited. Naive subsets typically showed greater estimated richness than memory subsets.

CDR1 MNHEY and CDR2 SMNVEV come from the germline V gene (reference sequence). The CDR3 length is 15 residues. V was clipped by 3 bases and J by 1 base; unmatched bases: 4. Naive CD8 isolation took CD45RO-negative cells positively selected for CCR7 and excluded terminally differentiated effector memory CD45RA+ cells. Concerning this clone itself: The antigen is undetermined.

Measured with immunoSEQ multiplex PCR; TCRdb has only the in-frame clones, and not every one. In the table there are approximately 600,000 clones, about 95% of which are singletons. The sequenced sample was naive CD8+ T cells sorted from blood. The source is a woman in her 30s in good health. The chain employs TRBV27 and TRBJ2-7; TRBD1 matches at 9 bases. The CDR3 reads CASSFTGTGSYEQYF. The CDR3 DNA is TGTGCCAGCAGTTTTACCGGGACAGGGTCCTACGAGCAGTACTTC.